The present T cell receptor (beta chain) was sequenced within a study of shared T cell receptors in the human thymus. The CDR3 is 14 residues long. Trimming left V 0 bases short and J 3 bases short, with 8 bases between. Germline CDR1 LGHNA, CDR2 YSLEER. TCRdb's table, derived via immunoSEQ multiplex PCR, lists solely in-frame clones and lacks some. The sample holds 700,000 or so clones, roughly 88% seen once. This same sample was also part of a study on human thymus T cells.

The clonotype was recovered from a girl in the first two years of life with a congenital heart defect. V gene TRBV4-3 combines with J gene TRBJ1-2; no clear D. The sequenced sample consisted of thymocytes. CDR3 coding DNA: TGCGCCAGCAGCCAAGATAACAGCTACTATGGCTACACCTTC. This codes for CASSQDNSYYGYTF.